Presented here are 18 T cell receptor beta chains from one specimen sequenced in a study of shared clonotypes between healthy human individuals (dated by TCRdb to the early 2020s). The library was produced with the immunoSEQ multiplex PCR assay. TCRdb limited this immuneACCESS table to in-frame rearrangements with V and J called. A share of clones is missing; checked studies link under half to unresolved V genes, and the rest is unexplained. The sample table records some 2,500,000 clones; approximately 93% of these occur just once. Approximately 0.37% of the sample is held by the ten biggest clonotypes. The sample comprised naive CD4+ T cells from PBMCs. The sample's cell subset or site label is to be understood as: CD45RA+ positively selected. These receptors all come from a man between 18 and 35 years old in good health. Some clones in this sample may be carry-over from other donors' samples.

Note on this clone: At the DNA level, this CDR3 is encoded by other sequences in the same sample as well. The J gene is TRBJ2-2, the V gene TRBV6-5; D may correspond to TRBD1 or TRBD2 (5 bases each). Trimming removed 5 bases from V and 2 bases from J, with 9 bases in between. In germline, CDR1 is MNHEY, CDR2 SVGAGI. CDR3 length: 14 residues. The chain's CDR3 is CASSRDGNTGELFF. The CDR3 DNA is TGTGCCAGCAGTCGGGACGGAAACACCGGGGAGCTGTTTTTT.

The gene calls are TRBV5-1 and TRBJ2-5; the match to TRBD2 covers 10 bases. Germline-derived CDR1 and CDR2 are SGHRS and YFSETQ. With 7 bases clipped from V and 4 bases from J, the junction kept 4 bases outside the gene matches. The CDR3 contains 13 residues. The CDR3: CASAQREGETQYF. The CDR3 DNA reads as TGCGCCAGCGCCCAGCGGGAGGGAGAGACCCAGTACTTC. Variable domain in full (rest from reference TRBV5-1 and TRBJ2-5): KAGVTQTPRYLIKTRGQQVTLSCSPISGHRSVSWYQQTPGQGLQFLFEYFSETQRNKGNFPGRFSGRQFSNSRSEMNVSTLELGDSALYLCASAQREGETQYFGPGTRLLVL.

The chain combines TRBV7-9 with TRBJ2-3; D is unresolved. The length of the CDR3 is 14 residues. Germline assignment: CDR1 SEHNR and CDR2 FQNEAQ (reference sequence). V was pared by 5 bases and J by 4 bases, with 13 bases between. The CDR3 DNA reads TGTGCCAGCAGCCCAGTTCCAGTTTCAGATACGCAGTATTTT. Its protein is CASSPVPVSDTQYF.

V gene TRBV5-1 combines with J gene TRBJ2-2, with D unresolved. The CDR3 is made up of 16 amino acids. V was clipped by 3 bases and J by 0 bases, with 12 bases between them. Germline CDR1 SGHRS, CDR2 YFSETQ. The CDR3 here is CASSWGRGANTGELFF. In nucleotides, the CDR3 is TGCGCCAGCAGCTGGGGTCGTGGGGCGAACACCGGGGAGCTGTTTTTT.

V and J are TRBV18 and TRBJ1-1, with D unclear. Per germline, CDR1 KGHSH and CDR2 LQKENI. Trimming took off 3 bases at V and 5 bases at J, with 13 bases between the two ends. CDR3 size: 14 residues. This CDR3 is CASSPPEVRTEAFF. In DNA, the CDR3 is TGTGCCAGCTCACCCCCGGAAGTGAGGACTGAAGCTTTCTTT.

Note on this clone: Other DNA sequences in the same sample also yield this CDR3. The chain combines TRBV28 with TRBJ1-5; D remains ambiguous. The ends were cut back, 8 bases at V and 0 bases at J, with 8 bases in the middle. From germline, CDR1 is MDHEN and CDR2 SYDVKM. The CDR3 totals 13 residues. The CDR3: CASGVDSNQPQHF. DNA of the CDR3: TGTGCCAGCGGAGTCGATAGCAATCAGCCCCAGCATTTT. The variable domain in full, completed from reference TRBV28 and TRBJ1-5, reads DVKVTQSSRYLVKRTGEKVFLECVQDMDHENMFWYRQDPGLGLRLIYFSYDVKMKEKGDIPEGYSVSREKKERFSLILESASTNQTSMYLCASGVDSNQPQHFGDGTRLSIL.

The chain combines TRBV28 with TRBJ1-3; 12 bases align to TRBD1. Germline loops: CDR1 MDHEN, CDR2 SYDVKM. The CDR3 is made up of 17 amino acids. V was clipped by 6 bases and J by 12 bases; unmatched bases: 18. In nucleotides, the CDR3 is TGTGCCAGCAGACCTACTCCCGGGACAGGGGGCGTGGGGGTCATATATTTT. Translating gives CASRPTPGTGGVGVIYF.

The chain is built from TRBV29-1 and TRBJ2-5; the match to TRBD2 covers 10 bases. The CDR3 has 15 residues. With 1 base clipped from V and 6 bases from J, the junction kept 8 bases outside the gene matches. Germline V gene data show CDR1 as SQVTM and CDR2 as ANQGSEA. The CDR3 loop is CSVEGSASGRKTQYF. As DNA, the CDR3 is TGCAGCGTTGAAGGGTCGGCTAGCGGGAGAAAGACCCAGTACTTC.

Points on this clone: Other nucleotide sequences from this sample produce the same CDR3. This chain links TRBV11-2 with TRBJ2-7; TRBD2 matches 7 bases. The CDR3 has 13 amino acids. Germline trimming cut 5 bases from V and 3 bases from J; bases unmatched to any gene: 4. Germline V gene data show CDR1 as SGHAT and CDR2 as FQNNGV. The chain's CDR3 is CASSLGTIYEQYF. In DNA form, the CDR3 reads TGTGCCAGCAGCCTCGGGACTATCTACGAGCAGTACTTC.

V is TRBV7-2 and J is TRBJ2-5; TRBD2 might be the D (7 bases). CDR3 length: 13 amino acids. The V end was cut by 5 bases, the J end by 7 bases, with 14 bases between. Germline values: CDR1 SGHTA, CDR2 FQGNSA. This CDR3 reads CASSRGRGATQYF. The CDR3 region has the DNA TGTGCCAGCAGCAGGGGACGGGGGGCGACCCAGTACTTC.

CDR3 sequence: CASSQNRASTDTQYF. The CDR3 DNA reads TGTGCCAGCTCACAAAACAGAGCGAGCACAGATACGCAGTATTTT. V is TRBV18 and J is TRBJ2-3; D gene uncertain. Trimming removed 4 bases at V and 0 bases at J, with 11 bases between. The CDR3 contains 15 residues. Germline values: CDR1 KGHSH, CDR2 LQKENI.

The count of this clone is one. The V and J genes are TRBV7-3 and TRBJ2-6; TRBD1 agrees at 9 bases. The V gene's germline CDR1 is SGHTA and CDR2 FQGTGA. The CDR3 sequence is 18 residues long. J was trimmed by 4 bases and V by 5 bases; bases with no gene match: 12. In nucleotides, the CDR3 is TGTGCCAGCAGCCCACGCCAGAACAGGGGGCAAGGGGCCAACGTCCTGACTTTC. This translates into CASSPRQNRGQGANVLTF. The full variable domain, rest sourced from reference TRBV7-3 and TRBJ2-6, is GAGVSQTPSNKVTEKGKYVELRCDPISGHTALYWYRQSLGQGPEFLIYFQGTGAADDSGLPNDRFFAVRPEGSVSTLKIQRTERGDSAVYLCASSPRQNRGQGANVLTFGAGSRLTVL.

On this clone: Other DNA sequences of this sample code for an identical CDR3. This rearrangement joins TRBV7-9 to TRBJ2-3; D gene uncertain. Germline V gives CDR1 SEHNR, CDR2 FQNEAQ (reference sequence). V lost 5 bases and J 2 bases, leaving 2 bases between the germline ends. This CDR3 comprises 11 residues. CDR3 loop: CASSPTDTQYF. Here the CDR3 DNA reads TGTGCCAGCAGCCCCACAGATACGCAGTATTTT.

This clone was found once. V is TRBV9 and J is TRBJ2-5; 12 nucleotides match TRBD1. The CDR3 sequence is 17 residues long. The germline CDR1 and CDR2 sequences are SGDLS and YYNGEE. Germline trimming cut 4 bases from V and 4 bases from J; bases unmatched to any gene: 11. The CDR3 sequence: CASSPRGGQGAGETQYF. The CDR3 bases are TGTGCCAGCAGCCCGCGAGGGGGACAGGGGGCGGGAGAGACCCAGTACTTC.

The chain joins TRBV5-4 to TRBJ2-7; D is ambiguous. The CDR3 consists of 15 residues. Trimming removed 0 bases at V and 2 bases at J, with 12 bases between. The germline gives CDR1 SGHNT, CDR2 YYREEE (reference sequence). CDR3 DNA sequence: TGTGCCAGCAGCTTGGGGACCCACGAAACCTACGAGCAGTACTTC. This codes for CASSLGTHETYEQYF.

The chain uses TRBV2 and TRBJ1-2; TRBD1 agrees at 8 bases. CDR1 and CDR2 (germline): SNHLY, FYNNEI. V trimming: 6 bases; J trimming: 0 bases; junction bases outside the gene matches: 9. There are 16 residues in the CDR3. DNA for the CDR3: TGTGCCAGCAGGGAACGACAGGGGAATTCTAACTATGGCTACACCTTC. It codes for CASRERQGNSNYGYTF. The entire variable domain, with the rest obtained from reference TRBV2 and TRBJ1-2, is as follows: EPEVTQTPSHQVTQMGQEVILRCVPISNHLYFYWYRQILGQKVEFLVSFYNNEISEKSEIFDDQFSVERPDGSNFTLKIRSTKLEDSAMYFCASRERQGNSNYGYTFGSGTRLTVV.

This clone showed up just once. The chain carries TRBV7-8 and TRBJ2-7; tentatively, D is TRBD1 or TRBD2 (6 bases each). This CDR3 comprises 14 residues. Trimming took off 5 bases at V and 3 bases at J, with 14 bases between the two ends. Germline CDR1 SGHVS, CDR2 FQNEAQ. DNA for the CDR3: TGTGCCAGCAGCCCTCGGGGGCGTCTCTACGAGCAGTACTTC. This translates into CASSPRGRLYEQYF.

The chain links TRBV29-1 to TRBJ2-3; D remains unclear. CDR1 SQVTM and CDR2 ANQGSEA come from the germline V gene. The V end lost 7 bases, the J end lost 2 bases, and 13 bases lay between the germline ends. CDR3 size: 13 residues. CDR3 loop: CSASGRYTDTQYF. In DNA form, the CDR3 reads TGCAGCGCCTCGGGCAGGTACACAGATACGCAGTATTTT.